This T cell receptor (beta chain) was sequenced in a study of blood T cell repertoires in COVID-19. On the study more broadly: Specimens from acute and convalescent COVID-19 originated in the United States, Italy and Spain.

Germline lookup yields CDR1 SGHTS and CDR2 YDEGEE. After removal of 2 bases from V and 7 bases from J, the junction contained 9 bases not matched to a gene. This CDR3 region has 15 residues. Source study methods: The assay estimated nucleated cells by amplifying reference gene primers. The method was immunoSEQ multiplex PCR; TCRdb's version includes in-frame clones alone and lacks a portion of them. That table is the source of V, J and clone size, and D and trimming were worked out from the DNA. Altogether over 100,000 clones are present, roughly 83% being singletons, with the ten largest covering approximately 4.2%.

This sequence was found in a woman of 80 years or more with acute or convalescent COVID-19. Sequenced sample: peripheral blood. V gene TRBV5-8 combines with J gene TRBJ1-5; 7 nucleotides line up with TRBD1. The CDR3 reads CASSFWTGSSQPQHF. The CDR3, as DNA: TGTGCCAGCAGCTTTTGGACAGGTTCCAGCCAGCCCCAGCATTTT.